The source of this TCR beta chain is a study of blood T cell repertoires in COVID-19. The overall study: Acute and convalescent COVID-19 specimens originated in the United States, Italy and Spain. Sources were T cells, B-cell-depleted T cells, or PBMCs; the material itself was cDNA or gDNA.

How the authors handled the data: The authors estimated nucleated cell counts from reference gene primer amplification. Sequenced by immunoSEQ multiplex PCR; TCRdb stores in-frame clones only, minus some. V, J and clone size are those of that table, while D and trimming were read from the DNA. The data show under 350,000 clones, just under 90% seen once. The V end was cut by 5 bases, the J end by 0 bases, with 4 bases between. Per germline, CDR1 LGHNT and CDR2 FRNRAP. This CDR3 has 13 amino acids. The sequence was obtained from a woman in her sixties who had recovered from COVID-19. This chain connects TRBV12-5 to TRBJ2-2; D not certain. The sequenced material came from PBMCs or T cells enriched from blood (not recorded which). The CDR3, as DNA: TGTGCTAGTGGTACATCGAACACCGGGGAGCTGTTTTTT. Translated: CASGTSNTGELFF.